This T cell receptor (beta chain) comes out of a study of T cells in Graves' hyperthyroidism and ophthalmopathy. Study-level results: With a median lead of around 6.7 months before onset, the model predicted ophthalmopathy.

As to this clonotype: Its antigen remains unidentified.

RNA transcripts provided the source from which TCR beta CDR3 regions were amplified. A set of HTBI primers served as the primers for a first-round RT-PCR of the TCR CDR3. TCRdb analysed the multiplex PCR reads with MiXCR anew, one entry per CDR3 protein. This sample has 550,000 to 700,000 distinct CDR3 sequences, with just over 45% found just once. Diagnostic decisions used clinical symptoms, serum thyroxine and TRAb, thyroid ultrasound and orbital computed tomography. V shed 6 bases and J 1 base; nucleotides not matched to a gene: 5. The CDR3 spans 14 residues. Germline-derived CDR1 and CDR2 are SGHAT and FQNNGV.

This sequence originates from an adult woman with Graves' disease, either hyperthyroidism or ophthalmopathy (not recorded which). The chain recombines TRBV11-2 with TRBJ1-1; 7 nucleotides align to TRBD1. The source material was peripheral blood or thyroid tissue (not recorded which). Written as DNA, the CDR3 is TGTGCCAGCAGGGGCGGGACAGCGAACACTGAAGCTTTCTTT. This encodes CASRGGTANTEAFF. Together with reference TRBV11-2 and TRBJ1-1, the CDR3 gives the full variable domain: EAGVAQSPRYKIIEKRQSVAFWCNPISGHATLYWYQQILGQGPKLLIQFQNNGVVDDSQLPKDRFSAERLKGVDSTLKIQPAKLEDSAVYLCASRGGTANTEAFFGQGTRLTVV.